This T cell receptor beta chain was captured by sequencing in a study of T cells in Graves' hyperthyroidism and ophthalmopathy. For Graves' hyperthyroidism to be stable, ophthalmopathy could not progress within 18 months. Hyperthyroidism patients were newly diagnosed, had disease duration under 2 months, and were aged 18 to 65 years. RNA transcripts served as the template for amplifying TCR beta CDR3 regions. TCR CDR3 regions were first amplified by RT-PCR with HTBI primers. TCRdb re-analysed the multiplex PCR reads in MiXCR, keeping a single row per CDR3 protein. The data contain 300,000 to 400,000 distinct CDR3 sequences, approximately 18% of them seen just once; the ten biggest clones take up approximately 54%. This clonotype has ten or more counts. This CDR3 contains 14 residues. Per germline, CDR1 ENHRY and CDR2 SYGVKD. Between the trimmed V and J ends, which lost 0 bases and 2 bases, there was a span of 7 bases.

The chain recombines TRBV10-3 with TRBJ2-5; D remains ambiguous. The clonotype originates from a woman aged 45-65 years with Graves' hyperthyroidism. The sample consisted of blood. CDR3 DNA: TGTGCCATCAGTGAGTCCACAGATCAAGAGACCCAGTACTTC. It is translated as CAISESTDQETQYF.